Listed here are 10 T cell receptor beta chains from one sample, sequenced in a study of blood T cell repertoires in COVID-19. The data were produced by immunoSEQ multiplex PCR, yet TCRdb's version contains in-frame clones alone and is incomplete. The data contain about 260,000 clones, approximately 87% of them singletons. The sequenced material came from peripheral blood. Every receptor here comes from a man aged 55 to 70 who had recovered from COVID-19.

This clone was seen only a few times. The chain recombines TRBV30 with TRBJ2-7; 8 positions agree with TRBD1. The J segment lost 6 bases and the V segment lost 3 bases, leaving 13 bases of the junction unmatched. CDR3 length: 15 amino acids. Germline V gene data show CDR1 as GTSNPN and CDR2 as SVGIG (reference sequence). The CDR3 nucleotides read TGTGCCTGGAGCTCAAGGAGGACAGGGTTCGCCGAGCAGTACTTC. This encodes CAWSSRRTGFAEQYF.

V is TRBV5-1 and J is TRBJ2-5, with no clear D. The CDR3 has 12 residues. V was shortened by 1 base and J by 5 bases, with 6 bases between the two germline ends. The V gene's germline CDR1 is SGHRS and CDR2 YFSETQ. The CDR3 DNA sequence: TGCGCCAGCAGCTTGAGTCAGGAGACCCAGTACTTC. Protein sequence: CASSLSQETQYF. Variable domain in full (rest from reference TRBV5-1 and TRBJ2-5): KAGVTQTPRYLIKTRGQQVTLSCSPISGHRSVSWYQQTPGQGLQFLFEYFSETQRNKGNFPGRFSGRQFSNSRSEMNVSTLELGDSALYLCASSLSQETQYFGPGTRLLVL.

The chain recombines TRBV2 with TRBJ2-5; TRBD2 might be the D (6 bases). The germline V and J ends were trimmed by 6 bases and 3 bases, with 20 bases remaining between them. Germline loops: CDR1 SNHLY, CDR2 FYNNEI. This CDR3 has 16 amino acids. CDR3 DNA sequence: TGTGCCAGCAGGGGCCCGCGGGGCGCGAGGGAAGAGACCCAGTACTTC. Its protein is CASRGPRGAREETQYF.

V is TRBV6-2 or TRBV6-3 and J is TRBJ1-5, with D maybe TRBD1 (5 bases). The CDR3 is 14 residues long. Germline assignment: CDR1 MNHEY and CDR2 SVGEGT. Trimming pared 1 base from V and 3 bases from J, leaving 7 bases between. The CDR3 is CASSYLTDNQPQHF. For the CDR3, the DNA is TGTGCCAGCAGTTACTTGACAGACAATCAGCCCCAGCATTTT.

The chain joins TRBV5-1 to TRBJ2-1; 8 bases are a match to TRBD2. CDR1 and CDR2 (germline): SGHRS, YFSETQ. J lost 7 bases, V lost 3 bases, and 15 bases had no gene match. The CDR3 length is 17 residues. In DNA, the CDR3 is TGCGCCAGCAGCTCCAATGCCGGGACTAGAATCGTTAATGAGCAGTTCTTC. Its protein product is CASSSNAGTRIVNEQFF.

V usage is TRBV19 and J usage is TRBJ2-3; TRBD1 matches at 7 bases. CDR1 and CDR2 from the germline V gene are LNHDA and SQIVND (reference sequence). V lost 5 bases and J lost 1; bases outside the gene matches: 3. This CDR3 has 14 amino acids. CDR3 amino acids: CASSPGTGTDTQYF. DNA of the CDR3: TGTGCCAGTAGTCCCGGGACAGGCACAGATACGCAGTATTTT.

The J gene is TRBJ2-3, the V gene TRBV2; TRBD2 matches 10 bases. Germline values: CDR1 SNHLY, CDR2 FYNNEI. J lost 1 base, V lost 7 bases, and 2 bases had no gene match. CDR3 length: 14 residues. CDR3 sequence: CASKAGGRTDTQYF. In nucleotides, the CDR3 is TGTGCCAGCAAAGCGGGAGGGCGCACAGATACGCAGTATTTT.

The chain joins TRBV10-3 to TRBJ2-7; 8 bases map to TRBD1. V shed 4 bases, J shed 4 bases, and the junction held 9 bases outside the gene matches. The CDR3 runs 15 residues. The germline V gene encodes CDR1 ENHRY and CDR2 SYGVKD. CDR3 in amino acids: CAISVQGAFVYEQYF. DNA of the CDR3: TGTGCCATCAGTGTCCAGGGGGCCTTTGTGTACGAGCAGTACTTC.

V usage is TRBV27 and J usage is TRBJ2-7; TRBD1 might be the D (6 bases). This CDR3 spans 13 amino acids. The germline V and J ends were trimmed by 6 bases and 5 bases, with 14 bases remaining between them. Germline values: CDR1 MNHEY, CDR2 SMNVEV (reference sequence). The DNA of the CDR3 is TGTGCCAGCAGCCGAGGGGGTGCTCACGAGCAGTACTTC. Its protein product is CASSRGGAHEQYF.

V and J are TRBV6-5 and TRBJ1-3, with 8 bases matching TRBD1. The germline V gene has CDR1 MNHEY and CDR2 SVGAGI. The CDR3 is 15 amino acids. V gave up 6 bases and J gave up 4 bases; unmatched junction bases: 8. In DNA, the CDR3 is TGTGCCAGCAGACGGACAGGGCGGCGCGGAAACACCATATATTTT. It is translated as CASRRTGRRGNTIYF.